The present T cell receptor (beta chain) was sequenced within a study of blood T cell repertoires in COVID-19. This table comes from immunoSEQ multiplex PCR, and its TCRdb copy is limited to in-frame clones, with some not included. The sample consists of a few hundred thousand clones, around 89% of them appearing once. Germline CDR1 is SGHNT and CDR2 is YENEEA. The length of the CDR3 is 18 residues. V was pared by 5 bases and J by 3 bases, with 9 bases of the junction left unmatched. Material: PBMCs or T cells enriched from blood (not recorded which). The TCR originated in a man in his late teens or twenties who had recovered from COVID-19. V is TRBV11-3 and J is TRBJ2-3, with 15 positions matching TRBD2. The CDR3 protein is CASSRPSGTSGRTDTQYF. CDR3 bases: TGTGCCAGCAGCCGCCCTTCCGGGACTAGCGGGAGGACAGATACGCAGTATTTT. The full variable domain, with the rest looked up from reference TRBV11-3 and TRBJ2-3, is EAGVVQSPRYKIIEKKQPVAFWCNPISGHNTLYWYLQNLGQGPELLIRYENEEAVDDSQLPKDRFSAERLKGVDSTLKIQPAELGDSAVYLCASSRPSGTSGRTDTQYFGPGTRLTVL.